This TCR beta chain was captured in a study of T-cell memory formation after mild COVID-19. Whole-study results and caveats: Contracting CD8+ clones were enriched in EMRA, CD4+ mainly in CM and EM. Whereas later expanders leaned CD4+, clones contracting day 15 to 85 showed a balanced CD4/CD8 makeup.

One entry per CDR3 protein results from TCRdb running MiXCR on the 5' RACE reads. In the table there are a few hundred thousand distinct CDR3 sequences, roughly 17% of which are singletons. Trimming removed 3 bases from V and 9 bases from J, with 12 bases in between. There are 13 residues in the CDR3. CDR1 LGHNA and CDR2 YSLEER come from the germline V gene. Points on this clonotype: The target antigen is unknown.

This receptor was obtained from a man aged 18 to 30 who had mild COVID-19 (a few samples of this study predate the infection). Cell type and time point are not known. The chain carries TRBV4-3 and TRBJ2-1; the D gene is possibly TRBD2 (5 bases). Sequenced sample: PBMCs or a T cell subset sorted from them (not recorded which). In DNA, the CDR3 is TGCGCCAGCAGCCAGTCGGCGGGCCGTGAGCAGTTCTTC. Its translation: CASSQSAGREQFF.